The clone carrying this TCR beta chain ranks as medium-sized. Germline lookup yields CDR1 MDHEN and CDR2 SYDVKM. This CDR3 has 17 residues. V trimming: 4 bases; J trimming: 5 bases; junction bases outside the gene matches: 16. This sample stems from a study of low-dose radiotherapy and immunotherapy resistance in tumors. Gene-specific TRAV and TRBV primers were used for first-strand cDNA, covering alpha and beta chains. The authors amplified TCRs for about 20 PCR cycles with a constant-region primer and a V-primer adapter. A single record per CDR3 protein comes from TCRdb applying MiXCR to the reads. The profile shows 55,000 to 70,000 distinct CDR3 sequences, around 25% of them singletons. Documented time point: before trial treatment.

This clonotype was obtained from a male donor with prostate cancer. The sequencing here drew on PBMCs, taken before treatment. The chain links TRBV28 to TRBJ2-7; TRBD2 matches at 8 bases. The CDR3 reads CASSSPLGAGDPHEQYF. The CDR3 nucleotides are TGTGCCAGCAGTTCCCCCTTAGGAGCGGGAGACCCCCACGAGCAGTACTTC.